This T cell receptor (beta chain) was sequenced for a study of T cells in Graves' hyperthyroidism and ophthalmopathy. The CDR3 is made up of 12 amino acids. Germline V CDR1 and CDR2: WSHSY, SAAADI. Trimming removed 10 bases from V and 9 bases from J, with 16 bases in between. This clonotype was observed a handful of times. RNA transcripts served as the template for amplifying TCR beta CDR3 regions. TCR CDR3 underwent first-round RT-PCR with the HTBI primer set. MiXCR, applied by TCRdb to the multiplex PCR reads, yields one record per CDR3 protein. Here the sample spans more than 300,000 distinct CDR3 sequences, 17% being singletons.

The V gene is TRBV10-2, the J gene TRBJ2-1; either TRBD1 or TRBD2 may fit D (5 bases each). Sequences were obtained from blood. This clonotype originated in a woman under 40 with Graves' hyperthyroidism that later progressed to Graves' ophthalmopathy. CDR3 nucleotide sequence: TGCGCCACACGTCGGGGCCCGAGTGAGCAGTTCTTC. Translation gives CATRRGPSEQFF.